This T cell receptor beta chain derives from a study of OX40 agonist ivuxolimab in advanced cancers. In the study overall: Partial responses occurred in three patients (one hepatocellular carcinoma, two cutaneous melanoma). General study points: Among T cells, CD8+ cells averaged more expanded clones than CD4+ cells. Partly responding patients at 0.1-3.0 mg/kg showed some of the smallest clonal expansion.

Blood specimens came from baseline, cycle 4 day 1, and cycle 7 day 1. Here immunoSEQ multiplex PCR was the method, and the copy in TCRdb shows in-frame clones only, minus some. The data show 65,000 to 90,000 clones, roughly 82% seen once. As for this clone: What it binds is not known.

The germline V gene encodes CDR1 MNHNS and CDR2 SASEGT. The CDR3 has 14 amino acids. The ends were cut back, 8 bases at V and 0 bases at J, with 8 bases in the middle. The chain combines TRBV6-1 with TRBJ1-6, with D unresolved. The specimen was CD4+ or CD8+ T cells sorted from blood, collected in a trial of the OX40 agonist ivuxolimab. This receptor was taken from an adult with an advanced solid tumor such as melanoma, head and neck, liver or kidney cancer. The CDR3 protein is CASGPSSYNSPLHF. CDR3 in DNA: TGTGCCAGCGGGCCTAGCTCCTATAATTCACCCCTCCACTTT.